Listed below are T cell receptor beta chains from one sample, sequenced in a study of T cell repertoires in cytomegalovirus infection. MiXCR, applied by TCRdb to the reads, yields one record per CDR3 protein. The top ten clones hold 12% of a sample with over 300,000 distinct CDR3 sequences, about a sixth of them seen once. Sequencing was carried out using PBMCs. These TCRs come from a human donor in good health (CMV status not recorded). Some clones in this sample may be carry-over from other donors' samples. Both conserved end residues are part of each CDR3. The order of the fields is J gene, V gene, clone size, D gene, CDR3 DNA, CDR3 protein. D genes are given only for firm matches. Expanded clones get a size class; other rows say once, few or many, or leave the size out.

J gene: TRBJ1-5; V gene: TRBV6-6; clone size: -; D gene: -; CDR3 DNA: TGTGCCAGCAGTTACGACAACGCTAATAGCAATCAGCCCCAGCATTTT; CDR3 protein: CASSYDNANSNQPQHF
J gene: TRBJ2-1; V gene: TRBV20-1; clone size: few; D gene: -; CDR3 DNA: TGCAGTGCCACGACGGATCGGCGGATCTACAATGAGCAGTTCTTC; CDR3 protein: CSATTDRRIYNEQFF
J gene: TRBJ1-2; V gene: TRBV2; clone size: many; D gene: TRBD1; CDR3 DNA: TGTGCCAGCAGGGTGGGACAGACGACTCATGGCTACACCTTC; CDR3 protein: CASRVGQTTHGYTF
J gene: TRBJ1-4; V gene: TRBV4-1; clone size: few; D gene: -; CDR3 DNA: TGCGCCAGCAGCCCGGTAGGGGATGAAAAACTGTTTTTT; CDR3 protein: CASSPVGDEKLFF
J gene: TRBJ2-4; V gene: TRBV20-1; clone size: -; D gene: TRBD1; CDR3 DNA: TGCAGTGCTACCGGTCTGGGGGACAGCAAAAACATTCAGTACTTC; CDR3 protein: CSATGLGDSKNIQYF
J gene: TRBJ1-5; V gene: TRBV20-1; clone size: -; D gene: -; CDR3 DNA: TGCAGTGCCTCAAGGGGTAGAGGGGATCAGCCCCAGCATTTT; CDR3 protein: CSASRGRGDQPQHF
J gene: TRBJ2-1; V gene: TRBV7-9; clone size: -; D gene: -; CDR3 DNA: TGTGCCAGCAGCTTAGCAGTCGATGAGCAGTTCTTC; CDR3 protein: CASSLAVDEQFF
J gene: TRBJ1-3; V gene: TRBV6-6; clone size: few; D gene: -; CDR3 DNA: TGTGCCAGCAGTTACTCGAGAGTCCCGGCCGCCTCTGGAAACACCATATATTTT; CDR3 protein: CASSYSRVPAASGNTIYF
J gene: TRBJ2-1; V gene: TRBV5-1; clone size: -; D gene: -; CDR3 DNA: TGCGCCAGCAGCTTGGCGTCCACAGGACTCCGCTCCTACAATGAGCAGTTCTTC; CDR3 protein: CASSLASTGLRSYNEQFF
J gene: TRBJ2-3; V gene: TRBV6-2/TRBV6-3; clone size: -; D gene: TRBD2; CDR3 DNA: TGTGCCAGCAGTTTAGCGGGGGCCAGCGGAGATACGCAGTATTTT; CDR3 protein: CASSLAGASGDTQYF
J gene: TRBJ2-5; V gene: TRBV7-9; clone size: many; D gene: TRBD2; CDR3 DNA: TGTGCCAGCAGCCCGATTGGGGGGGGACAAGAGACCCAGTACTTC; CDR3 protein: CASSPIGGGQETQYF
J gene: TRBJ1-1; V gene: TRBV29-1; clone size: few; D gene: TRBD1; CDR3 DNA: TGCAGCGTTGGACAGTCGGACAGGGCCGCTGAAGCTTTCTTT; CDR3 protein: CSVGQSDRAAEAFF
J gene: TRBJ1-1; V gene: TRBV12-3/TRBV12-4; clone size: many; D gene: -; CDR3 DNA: TGTGCCAGCAGCTTACTCACAATTCCTGAAGCTTTCTTT; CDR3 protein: CASSLLTIPEAFF
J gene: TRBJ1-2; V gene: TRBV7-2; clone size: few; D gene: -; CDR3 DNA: TGTGCCAGCAGCCCAGCCGGGATATCAATCTATGGCTACACCTTC; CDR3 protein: CASSPAGISIYGYTF
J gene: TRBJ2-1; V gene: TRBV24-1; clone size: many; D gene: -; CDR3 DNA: TGTGCCACCCAGGGGCTAGCTTTTGAGCAGTTCTTC; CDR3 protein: CATQGLAFEQFF
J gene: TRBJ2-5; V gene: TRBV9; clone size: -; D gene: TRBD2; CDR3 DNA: TGTGCCAGCAGCGTACCTAGCGGGGGGGCCGAGGAGACCCAGTACTTC; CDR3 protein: CASSVPSGGAEETQYF
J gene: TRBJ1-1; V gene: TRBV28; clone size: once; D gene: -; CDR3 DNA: TGTGCCAGCAGTGGACTTACAGGGAACACTGAAGCTTTCTTT; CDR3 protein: CASSGLTGNTEAFF
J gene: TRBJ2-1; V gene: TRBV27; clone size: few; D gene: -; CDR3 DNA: TGTGCCAGCCGAATTTCGGGTGGGAATGAGCAGTTCTTC; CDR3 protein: CASRISGGNEQFF
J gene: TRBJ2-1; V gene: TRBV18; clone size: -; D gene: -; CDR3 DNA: TGTGCCAGCTCACCATTTTTTTCGGGGTTAGGGAATGAGCAGTTCTTC; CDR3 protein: CASSPFFSGLGNEQFF
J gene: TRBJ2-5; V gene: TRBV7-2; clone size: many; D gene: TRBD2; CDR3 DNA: TGTGCCAGCAGCTGGGCGGGGGGGCGAGAGACCCAGTACTTC; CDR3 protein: CASSWAGGRETQYF
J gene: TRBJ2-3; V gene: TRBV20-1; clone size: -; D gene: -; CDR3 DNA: TGCAGTGCTAGGGGGCAGGTCTCGACCAGCGTGAATTTT; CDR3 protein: CSARGQVSTSVNF
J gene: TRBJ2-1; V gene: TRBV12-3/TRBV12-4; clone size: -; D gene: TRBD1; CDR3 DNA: TGTGCCAGCAGGGCAGGGACAGGGGTTTTGAATGAGCAGTTCTTC; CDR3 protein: CASRAGTGVLNEQFF
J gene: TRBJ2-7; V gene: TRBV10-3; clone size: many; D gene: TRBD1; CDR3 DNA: TGTGCCATCGGACAGGATCCACCCTACGAGCAGTACTTC; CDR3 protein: CAIGQDPPYEQYF
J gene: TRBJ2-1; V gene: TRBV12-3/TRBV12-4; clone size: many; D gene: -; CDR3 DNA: TGTGCCAGCAGTCCCGGACAGTTGAGCTCCTACAATGAGCAGTTCTTC; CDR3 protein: CASSPGQLSSYNEQFF
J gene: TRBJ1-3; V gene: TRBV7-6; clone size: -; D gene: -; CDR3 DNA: TGTGCCAGCATCCCGACGGCGACGTATGGAAACACCATATATTTT; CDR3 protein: CASIPTATYGNTIYF
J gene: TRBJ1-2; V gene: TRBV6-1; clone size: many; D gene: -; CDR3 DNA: TGTGCCAGCAGCCGCTGGACAGACGATAACTATGGCTACACCTTC; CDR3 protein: CASSRWTDDNYGYTF
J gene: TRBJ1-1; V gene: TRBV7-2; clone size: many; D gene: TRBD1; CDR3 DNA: TGTGCCAGCAGCTACGCCGGGACAGGGGACACTGAAGCTTTCTTT; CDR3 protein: CASSYAGTGDTEAFF
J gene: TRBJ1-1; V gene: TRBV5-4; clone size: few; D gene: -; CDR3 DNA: TGTGCCAGCTTCGACAGAAACACTGAAGCTTTCTTT; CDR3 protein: CASFDRNTEAFF